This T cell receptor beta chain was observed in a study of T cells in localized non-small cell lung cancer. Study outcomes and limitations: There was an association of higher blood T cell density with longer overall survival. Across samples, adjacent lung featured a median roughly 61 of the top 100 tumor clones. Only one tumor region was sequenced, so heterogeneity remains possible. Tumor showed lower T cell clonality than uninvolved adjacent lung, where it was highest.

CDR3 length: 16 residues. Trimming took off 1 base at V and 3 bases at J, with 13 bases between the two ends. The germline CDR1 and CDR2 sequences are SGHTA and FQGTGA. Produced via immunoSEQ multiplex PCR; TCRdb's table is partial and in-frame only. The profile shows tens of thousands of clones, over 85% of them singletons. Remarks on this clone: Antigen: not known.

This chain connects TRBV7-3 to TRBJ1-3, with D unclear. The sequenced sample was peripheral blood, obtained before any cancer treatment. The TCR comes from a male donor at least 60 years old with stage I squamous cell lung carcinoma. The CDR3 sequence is CASSLKGSSDGNTIYF. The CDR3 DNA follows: TGTGCCAGCAGCTTAAAAGGGTCGAGCGATGGAAACACCATATATTTT.